Detailed here is one T cell receptor beta chain. The sample comes from a study of cytomegalovirus exposure and HLA in healthy donors. The PCR had 60 Vbeta and 13 Jbeta primers. Assay: immunoSEQ multiplex PCR; the TCRdb copy retains only in-frame clones and omits some. The sample lists roughly 200,000 clones; approximately 80% were seen once. The source of this sequence is a man aged 50-59 years in good health and CMV-seronegative. The source material was PBMCs.

Here the CDR3 reads CASRFTGGASMGEQYF. The CDR3 DNA follows: TGTGCCAGCAGATTCACAGGGGGCGCATCGATGGGCGAGCAGTACTTC. The chain joins TRBV6-6 to TRBJ2-7; 9 bases align to TRBD1. The CDR3 is 16 amino acids. Per germline, CDR1 MNHNY and CDR2 SVGAGI (reference sequence). Trimming removed 6 bases from V and 6 bases from J; junction bases left unmatched: 15.